The 26 T cell receptor beta chains below were found in one sample sequenced in a study of blood T cell repertoires in COVID-19. The table came from immunoSEQ multiplex PCR; TCRdb's copy has only in-frame clones and leaves some out. Of 50,000 to 60,000 clones in the sample, roughly 80% were seen once. Material: peripheral blood. These receptor sequences come from a human donor in a cohort sampled during active or convalescent COVID-19.

This clone was counted a single time. This chain links TRBV6-5 with TRBJ2-5; 9 bases match TRBD1. CDR1 MNHEY and CDR2 SVGAGI come from the germline V gene. V dropped 5 bases and J dropped 7; count of bases not matched to a gene: 11. This CDR3 region has 15 residues. As DNA, the CDR3 is TGTGCCAGCAGTCGGGACAGGGTACCCTCGGGGACCCAGTACTTC. This codes for CASSRDRVPSGTQYF.

The rearrangement links TRBV27 to TRBJ1-2; no clear D. CDR3 length: 15 amino acids. V dropped 3 bases and J dropped 2 bases, with 13 bases sitting between them. CDR1 and CDR2 (germline): MNHEY, SMNVEV (reference sequence). The CDR3 sequence: CASSFNGFGNYGYTF. In DNA, the CDR3 is TGTGCCAGCAGTTTTAACGGGTTTGGGAACTATGGCTACACCTTC.

The rearrangement links TRBV6-5 to TRBJ1-1; perhaps TRBD1 as D (5 bases). The V end was cut by 4 bases, the J end by 3 bases, with 12 bases between. The CDR3 sequence is 14 residues long. Germline assignment: CDR1 MNHEY and CDR2 SVGAGI. Here the CDR3 reads CASSSTGTHTEAFF. Here the CDR3 DNA reads TGTGCCAGCAGTTCCACCGGGACTCACACTGAAGCTTTCTTT.

This sequence joins TRBV7-8 and TRBJ1-1; 9 nucleotides line up with TRBD1. The CDR3 is made up of 15 amino acids. The ends lost 3 bases at V and 4 bases at J; junction bases unmatched: 6. The germline V gene has CDR1 SGHVS and CDR2 FQNEAQ. The CDR3 DNA sequence: TGTGCCAGCAGCTTTGCCGGACAGGGGTTCACTGAAGCTTTCTTT. This translates into CASSFAGQGFTEAFF. Filled out from reference TRBV7-8 and TRBJ1-1, the complete variable domain reads GAGVSQSPRYKVAKRGQDVALRCDPISGHVSLFWYQQALGQGPEFLTYFQNEAQLDKSGLPSDRFFAERPEGSVSTLKIQRTQQEDSAVYLCASSFAGQGFTEAFFGQGTRLTVV.

This chain links TRBV12-3 or TRBV12-4 with TRBJ2-3, with D perhaps TRBD2 (5 bases). The CDR3 runs to 12 residues. The germline V and J ends were trimmed by 2 bases and 6 bases, with 6 bases remaining between them. The CDR3 sequence is CASSLTGDTQYF. CDR3 nucleotide sequence: TGTGCCAGCAGTTTAACGGGGGATACGCAGTATTTT.

The genes are TRBV19 and TRBJ2-1; 11 nucleotides line up with TRBD2. V lost 6 bases, J lost 3 bases, and 4 bases stayed unmatched. CDR3 length equals 15 residues. The germline V gene encodes CDR1 LNHDA and CDR2 SQIVND (reference sequence). The CDR3 spells CASRAGLAVYNEQFF. The CDR3, as DNA: TGTGCCAGTAGAGCGGGACTAGCGGTCTACAATGAGCAGTTCTTC.

The chain is built from TRBV7-2 and TRBJ2-5; D perhaps matches TRBD1 (5 bases). Trimming pared 3 bases from V and 3 bases from J, leaving 11 bases between. The germline CDR1 and CDR2 sequences are SGHTA and FQGNSA. The CDR3 is 14 residues long. CDR3 sequence reads: CASSFVVDKETQYF. In DNA form, the CDR3 reads TGTGCCAGCAGCTTCGTTGTGGACAAAGAGACCCAGTACTTC. The complete variable domain, with remaining parts taken from reference TRBV7-2 and TRBJ2-5, reads GAGVSQSPSNKVTEKGKDVELRCDPISGHTALYWYRQSLGQGLEFLIYFQGNSAPDKSGLPSDRFSAERTGGSVSTLTIQRTQQEDSAVYLCASSFVVDKETQYFGPGTRLLVL.

In its sample, this clone was seen once. This chain links TRBV10-3 with TRBJ1-4; TRBD1 aligns across 10 bases. Per germline, CDR1 ENHRY and CDR2 SYGVKD. The junction had 10 bases not matched to a gene; V was cut back by 10 bases and J by 5 bases. The CDR3 covers 15 residues. The CDR3 loop is CASGQGELTNEKLFF. The CDR3 nucleotides are TGTGCCAGCGGACAGGGGGAGCTTACAAATGAAAAACTGTTTTTT.

This clone was seen a single time. V usage is TRBV30 and J usage is TRBJ1-2, with D tentatively TRBD1 (5 bases). Trimming took off 1 base at V and 2 bases at J, with 17 bases between the two ends. The germline CDR1 and CDR2 sequences are GTSNPN and SVGIG (reference sequence). This CDR3 is built from 16 residues. The DNA for the CDR3 is TGTGCCTGGAGTGCCAAAGCAGGGCAAACCAACTATGGCTACACCTTC. This sequence encodes CAWSAKAGQTNYGYTF.

This chain joins TRBV7-6 and TRBJ2-1; 11 positions match TRBD1. V was pared by 5 bases and J by 7 bases, with 13 bases of the junction left unmatched. The CDR3 extends over 17 amino acids. Germline values: CDR1 SGHVS, CDR2 FNYEAQ. In nucleotides, the CDR3 is TGTGCCAGCAGCCCTAGTCCTAGGGGACAGGGGGGGAATGAGCAGTTCTTC. Its protein product is CASSPSPRGQGGNEQFF.

The rearrangement uses TRBV6-2 or TRBV6-3 and TRBJ1-3; D is ambiguous. The CDR3 contains 15 residues. V was shortened by 4 bases and J by 0 bases, with 10 bases between the two germline ends. Germline CDR1 and CDR2: MNHEY and SVGEGT. CDR3 sequence (DNA): TGTGCCAGCAGTTTGACGGGTCACTCTGGAAACACCATATATTTT. This translates into CASSLTGHSGNTIYF.

This clone was observed a single time. The genes are TRBV2 and TRBJ2-7, with TRBD1 identical over 9 bases. The germline CDR1 and CDR2 sequences are SNHLY and FYNNEI. CDR3 size: 13 residues. Unmatched junction bases numbered 4, after V lost 8 bases and J lost 2 bases. The CDR3 DNA reads as TGTGCCAGCTCTCGACAGGGGGCCTACGAGCAGTACTTC. It is translated as CASSRQGAYEQYF.

This chain joins TRBV7-2 and TRBJ2-7; unclear D gene. Trimming took 2 bases from V and 3 from J, leaving 8 bases between them. The length of the CDR3 is 13 residues. Germline V gene sequence: CDR1 SGHTA, CDR2 FQGNSA. The CDR3 DNA is TGTGCCAGCAGCTTACGACATGACTACGAGCAGTACTTC. It is translated as CASSLRHDYEQYF. The full variable domain, with the rest looked up from reference TRBV7-2 and TRBJ2-7, is GAGVSQSPSNKVTEKGKDVELRCDPISGHTALYWYRQSLGQGLEFLIYFQGNSAPDKSGLPSDRFSAERTGGSVSTLTIQRTQQEDSAVYLCASSLRHDYEQYFGPGTRLTVT.

The CDR3 nucleotides read TGTGCCAGCAGCTTACGGACAGGACCCTCTGGAAACACCATATATTTT. This gives the protein CASSLRTGPSGNTIYF. This chain links TRBV11-2 with TRBJ1-3, with 7 bases matching TRBD1. The CDR3 has 16 residues. Germline-derived CDR1 and CDR2 are SGHAT and FQNNGV. V lost 2 bases, J lost 0 bases, and 4 bases stayed unmatched. The full variable domain, its missing parts supplied by reference TRBV11-2 and TRBJ1-3, is EAGVAQSPRYKIIEKRQSVAFWCNPISGHATLYWYQQILGQGPKLLIQFQNNGVVDDSQLPKDRFSAERLKGVDSTLKIQPAKLEDSAVYLCASSLRTGPSGNTIYFGEGSWLTVV.

V usage is TRBV9 and J usage is TRBJ2-3, with 9 bases fitting TRBD2. V dropped 7 bases and J dropped 3; count of bases not matched to a gene: 9. Germline V gene sequence: CDR1 SGDLS, CDR2 YYNGEE. There are 15 residues in the CDR3. CDR3 sequence reads: CASDKVAGGTDTQYF. CDR3 in DNA: TGTGCCAGCGACAAGGTGGCGGGGGGGACAGATACGCAGTATTTT.

The chain uses TRBV2 and TRBJ1-2, with TRBD1 matching 9 bases. With 8 bases clipped from V and 4 bases from J, the junction kept 20 bases outside the gene matches. The germline CDR1 and CDR2 sequences are SNHLY and FYNNEI. The CDR3 contains 18 residues. The CDR3 region has the DNA TGTGCCAGCGACCGATGGTGGGACAGGGATGATTCTGGCTATGGCTACACCTTC. It encodes CASDRWWDRDDSGYGYTF.

V is TRBV5-1 and J is TRBJ2-6; possible D gene TRBD1, 5 bases. The CDR3 contains 15 residues. Trimming shortened V by 4 bases and J by 1 base, and 9 bases separated the two germline ends. The germline CDR1 and CDR2 sequences are SGHRS and YFSETQ. The CDR3, as DNA: TGCGCCAGCAGCCCCAGGGTATCTGGGGCCAACGTCCTGACTTTC. Its protein is CASSPRVSGANVLTF.

The chain has TRBV11-2 and TRBJ2-7, with a possible D match to TRBD1 (6 bases). V lost 5 bases, J lost 5 bases, and 10 bases lay in between. Per the germline V gene, CDR1 is SGHAT and CDR2 is FQNNGV. The CDR3 is 12 residues long. CDR3 nucleotide sequence: TGTGCCAGCAGCCTAAACAGGGACGAGCAGTACTTC. Its protein product is CASSLNRDEQYF.

The CDR3 DNA reads as TGTGCCAGCAGCTCCTTAGCGGGGGTCACAGATACGCAGTATTTT. It specifies CASSSLAGVTDTQYF. This chain connects TRBV7-2 to TRBJ2-3; 9 bases are a match to TRBD2. V trimming: 4 bases; J trimming: 2 bases; junction bases outside the gene matches: 4. This CDR3 is built from 15 residues. Germline values: CDR1 SGHTA, CDR2 FQGNSA.

The genes are TRBV19 and TRBJ1-5, with D tentatively TRBD1 (6 bases). CDR3 length equals 16 residues. Germline CDR1 reads LNHDA; CDR2 reads SQIVND (reference sequence). The germline V and J ends were trimmed by 5 bases and 0 bases, with 14 bases remaining between them. The DNA of the CDR3 is TGTGCCAGTAGTTCATACAGGGTTGGTAGCAATCAGCCCCAGCATTTT. Amino acid sequence: CASSSYRVGSNQPQHF.

DNA of the CDR3: TGTGCCAGCAGCTTAGCGTACCGGACAGGGTCTATGGGCTACACCTTC. This gives the protein CASSLAYRTGSMGYTF. The genes are TRBV7-9 and TRBJ1-2, with 8 bases matching TRBD1. The ends lost 0 bases at V and 8 bases at J; junction bases unmatched: 11. The CDR3 spans 16 residues. Germline loops: CDR1 SEHNR, CDR2 FQNEAQ (reference sequence).

Only one count was recorded for this clone. The genes are TRBV7-9 and TRBJ2-7, with 10 bases aligning to TRBD1. Trimming at V came to 3 bases and at J to 3 bases, leaving 8 bases not matched to a gene. This CDR3 comprises 16 residues. CDR1 and CDR2 from the germline V gene are SEHNR and FQNEAQ (reference sequence). CDR3 amino acids: CASSFAPGTGDYEQYF. The CDR3 region has the DNA TGTGCCAGCAGCTTTGCTCCGGGGACAGGGGACTACGAGCAGTACTTC.

This chain joins TRBV11-3 and TRBJ2-7; D perhaps matches TRBD1 (6 bases). CDR1 is SGHNT, CDR2 YENEEA, per germline. The V end lost 3 bases, the J end lost 4 bases, and 10 bases lay between the germline ends. The length of the CDR3 is 13 residues. The CDR3 sequence is CASSFSTGYEQYF. DNA of the CDR3: TGTGCCAGCAGCTTTAGTACAGGGTACGAGCAGTACTTC.

This chain connects TRBV7-3 to TRBJ1-3; 11 nucleotides agree with TRBD1. V dropped 1 base and J dropped 2; count of bases not matched to a gene: 1. The CDR3 is made up of 16 amino acids. Germline V gene data show CDR1 as SGHTA and CDR2 as FQGTGA. CDR3 sequence: CASSLMGQGAGNTIYF. The CDR3 coding sequence is TGTGCCAGCAGCTTAATGGGACAGGGGGCTGGAAACACCATATATTTT. Full variable domain (remainder filled in from reference TRBV7-3 and TRBJ1-3): GAGVSQTPSNKVTEKGKYVELRCDPISGHTALYWYRQSLGQGPEFLIYFQGTGAADDSGLPNDRFFAVRPEGSVSTLKIQRTERGDSAVYLCASSLMGQGAGNTIYFGEGSWLTVV.

This clone was seen only a few times. The chain uses TRBV9 and TRBJ2-5; 9 bases map to TRBD2. With V trimmed by 0 bases and J by 5 bases, 5 bases remained unmatched. The germline V gene encodes CDR1 SGDLS and CDR2 YYNGEE. The CDR3 has 15 residues. CDR3 residues: CASSVARGGWETQYF. The CDR3 DNA reads TGTGCCAGCAGCGTAGCGCGGGGGGGCTGGGAGACCCAGTACTTC.

The J gene is TRBJ2-5, the V gene TRBV9, with TRBD2 matching 7 bases. Germline lookup yields CDR1 SGDLS and CDR2 YYNGEE. This CDR3 has 14 amino acids. J gave up 5 bases and V 1 base, and 5 bases lay outside the gene matches. The CDR3 region is CASSVTGGEETQYF. The CDR3, as DNA: TGTGCCAGCAGCGTAACGGGGGGAGAGGAGACCCAGTACTTC.